This is a list of T cell receptor beta chains from one sample in a study of T-cell reconstitution after alpha-beta-depleted transplantation in children. TCRdb reprocessed the PCR reads via MiXCR and lists one record per CDR3 protein. The profile covers about 540,000 distinct CDR3 sequences, with around 16% appearing a single time and 3% to 4% taken by the ten largest. The input for sequencing was PBMCs from the stem cell graft donor, taken from the stem cell graft. The receptors were gathered from a human donor who donated a stem cell graft to a child with acute lymphoblastic leukemia. The conserved cysteine and the conserved F or W are not part of the CDR3 here. The order of the fields is J gene, V gene, CDR3 protein.

>TRBJ2-7|TRBV25-1
ASRQGLTEQY
>TRBJ2-7|TRBV5-1
ASSFGRERYEQY
>TRBJ2-7|TRBV9
ASSVEGGSAYEQY
>TRBJ2-2|TRBV5-1
ASSLATDPGELF
>TRBJ2-7|TRBV5-4
ASSVTSGYEQY
>TRBJ2-2|TRBV6-1
ASKGSLEGGELF
>TRBJ1-5|TRBV25-1
ASSGTGGPNQPQH
>TRBJ1-5|TRBV4-1
ASSQGAVYQPQH
>TRBJ2-2|TRBV29-1
SVGGVMGRQGTNTGELF
>TRBJ1-1|TRBV20-1
SARDVGSAF
>TRBJ1-6|TRBV12-3/TRBV12-4
ASSLGTGRDSPLH
>TRBJ2-7|TRBV13
ASSLGRTGYYYEQY
>TRBJ2-5|TRBV6-2/TRBV6-3
ASRQGAQETQY
>TRBJ2-7|TRBV29-1
SVAGSPYEQY
>TRBJ1-1|TRBV20-1
SARRSDSSGGTEAF
>TRBJ2-7|TRBV7-8
ASSLSSRTYEQY
>TRBJ2-1|TRBV6-4
ASSEGSGDNEQF
>TRBJ1-1|TRBV3-1
ASSQVGGNTEAF
>TRBJ1-1|TRBV6-5
ASSYSQGWYTEAF
>TRBJ1-5|TRBV29-1
SVEEGSGQPQH
>TRBJ2-1|TRBV5-1
ASSSTGYNEQF
>TRBJ2-1|TRBV5-6
ASSRGGRPNEQF
>TRBJ1-1|TRBV10-2
ASSESREAF
>TRBJ1-1|TRBV12-3/TRBV12-4
ASSSRPGFAEAF
>TRBJ1-1|TRBV5-1
ASSLQGSMNTEAF
>TRBJ2-2|TRBV29-1
SVELTRNTGELF
>TRBJ1-1|TRBV20-1
SAQPGRTTEAF
>TRBJ2-5|TRBV27
ASSLSGQQETQY
>TRBJ1-6|TRBV7-2
ASSGTVYNSPLH
>TRBJ2-1|TRBV27
ASSRTPDGLAVYNEQF
>TRBJ2-2|TRBV20-1
SASRREQGGVTGELF
>TRBJ1-1|TRBV5-1
ASSLESRMNTEAF
>TRBJ2-7|TRBV19
ASSMASEPNEQY
>TRBJ2-1|TRBV15
ATSATGSSYNEQF
>TRBJ2-2|TRBV5-1
ASSDYGLAGVGTDTGELF
>TRBJ2-1|TRBV5-1
ASSPGLDTSYNEQF
>TRBJ2-2|TRBV29-1
SVFRESTGELF
>TRBJ2-7|TRBV29-1
SAGCQGFEQY
>TRBJ1-1|TRBV5-1
ASSLHPTGNTEAF
>TRBJ2-5|TRBV9
ASSVETSQETQY
>TRBJ2-3|TRBV12-3/TRBV12-4
ASAGSRGRTDTQY
>TRBJ2-1|TRBV20-1
SARDRLAVNYNEQF
>TRBJ2-7|TRBV18
ASSPPSRYEQY
>TRBJ2-5|TRBV5-6
ASSLGQGFFETQY
>TRBJ2-1|TRBV20-1
SAGYVGLAGSNEQF
>TRBJ2-5|TRBV15
ATSRGSGAGASQETQY
>TRBJ2-7|TRBV27
ASSAAVQGTSEQY
>TRBJ1-5|TRBV12-3/TRBV12-4
ASSPGGNSNQPQH
>TRBJ1-2|TRBV6-1
ASSEVPSGTMSKGYT
>TRBJ2-7|TRBV19
ATSGQSEQY
>TRBJ2-7|TRBV5-1
ASSLMTGTFGEQY
>TRBJ1-4|TRBV29-1
SVPLEGQNEKLF
>TRBJ1-1|TRBV29-1
SVRTGTRDTEAF
>TRBJ1-4|TRBV20-1
SARDNGIWTGKTNEKLF